This record covers a single TCR beta chain. The CDR3 consists of 14 residues. The V and J ends lost 0 bases and 3 bases respectively, with 11 bases between them. Germline lookup yields CDR1 GTSNPN and CDR2 SVGIG (reference sequence). This specimen belongs to a study of OX40 agonist ivuxolimab in advanced cancers. The overall study: Eligibility admitted prior anti-PD-1, anti-PD-L1 or anti-CTLA-4 therapy; 30% to 40% had some.

Repertoires were generated with immunoSEQ multiplex PCR, while TCRdb's copy carries only in-frame clones and drops some. The sample lists fewer than 90,000 clones; roughly 89% were seen once. The receptor was derived from an adult with an advanced solid tumor such as melanoma, head and neck, liver or kidney cancer. This specimen consisted of CD4+ or CD8+ T cells sorted from blood, obtained in a trial of the OX40 agonist ivuxolimab. V is TRBV30 and J is TRBJ1-2, with unresolved D. The CDR3 nucleotides read TGTGCCTGGAGTGTAGTAGTACACTACTATGGCTACACCTTC. The encoded protein is CAWSVVVHYYGYTF.